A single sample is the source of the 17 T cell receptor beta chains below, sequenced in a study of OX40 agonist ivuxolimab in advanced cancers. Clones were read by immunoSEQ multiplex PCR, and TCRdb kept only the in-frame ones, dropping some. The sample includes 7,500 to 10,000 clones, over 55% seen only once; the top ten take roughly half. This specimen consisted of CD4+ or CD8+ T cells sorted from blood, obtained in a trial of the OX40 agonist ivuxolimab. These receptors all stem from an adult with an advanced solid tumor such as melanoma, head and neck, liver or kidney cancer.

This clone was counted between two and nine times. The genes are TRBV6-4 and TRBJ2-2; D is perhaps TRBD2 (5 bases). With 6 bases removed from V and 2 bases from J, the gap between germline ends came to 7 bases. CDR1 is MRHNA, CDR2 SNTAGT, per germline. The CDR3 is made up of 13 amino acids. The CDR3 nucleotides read TGTGCCAGCAGCCGGGATAACACCGGGGAGCTGTTTTTT. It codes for CASSRDNTGELFF.

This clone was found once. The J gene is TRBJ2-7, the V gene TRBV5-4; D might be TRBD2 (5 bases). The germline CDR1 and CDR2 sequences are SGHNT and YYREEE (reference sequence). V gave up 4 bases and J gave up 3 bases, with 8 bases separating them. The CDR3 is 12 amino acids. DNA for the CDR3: TGTGCCAGCAGCGGTGACTACTACGAGCAGTACTTC. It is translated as CASSGDYYEQYF.

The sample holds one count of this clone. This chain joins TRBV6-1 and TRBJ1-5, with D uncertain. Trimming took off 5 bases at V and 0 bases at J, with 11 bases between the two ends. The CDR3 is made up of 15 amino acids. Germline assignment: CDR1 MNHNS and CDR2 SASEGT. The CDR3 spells CASSPVVASNQPQHF. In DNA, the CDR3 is TGTGCCAGCAGTCCGGTTGTGGCTAGCAATCAGCCCCAGCATTTT.

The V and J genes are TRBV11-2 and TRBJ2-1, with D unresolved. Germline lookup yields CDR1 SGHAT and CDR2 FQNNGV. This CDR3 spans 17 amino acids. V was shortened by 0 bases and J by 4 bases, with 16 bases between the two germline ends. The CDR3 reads CASSLDRVSLHYNEQFF. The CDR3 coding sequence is TGTGCCAGCAGCTTAGATCGCGTGTCGCTACATTACAATGAGCAGTTCTTC.

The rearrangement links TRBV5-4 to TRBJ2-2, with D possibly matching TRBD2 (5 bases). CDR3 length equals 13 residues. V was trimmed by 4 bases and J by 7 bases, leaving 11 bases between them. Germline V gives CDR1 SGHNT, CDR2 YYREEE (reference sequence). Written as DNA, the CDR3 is TGTGCCAGCAGCCTGGACTGGAGCGGGGAGCTGTTTTTT. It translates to CASSLDWSGELFF.

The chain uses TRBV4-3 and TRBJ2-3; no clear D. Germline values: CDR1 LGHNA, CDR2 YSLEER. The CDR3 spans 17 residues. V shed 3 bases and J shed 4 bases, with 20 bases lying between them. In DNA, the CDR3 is TGCGCCAGCAGCCAGGCCTGGGGTATGAGATGGTCAGATACGCAGTATTTT. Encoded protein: CASSQAWGMRWSDTQYF.

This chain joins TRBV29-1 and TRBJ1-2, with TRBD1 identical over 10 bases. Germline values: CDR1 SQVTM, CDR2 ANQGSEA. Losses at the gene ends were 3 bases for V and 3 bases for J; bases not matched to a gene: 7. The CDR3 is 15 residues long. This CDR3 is CSVDIKTGGDYGYTF. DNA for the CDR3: TGCAGCGTTGATATAAAGACAGGGGGCGACTATGGCTACACCTTC.

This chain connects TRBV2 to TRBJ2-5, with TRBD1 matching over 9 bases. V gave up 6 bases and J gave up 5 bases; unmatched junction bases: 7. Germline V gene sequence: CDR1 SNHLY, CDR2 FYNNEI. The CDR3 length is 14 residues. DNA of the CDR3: TGTGCCAGCAGAGGACAGGGGTCGAGGGAGACCCAGTACTTC. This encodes CASRGQGSRETQYF.

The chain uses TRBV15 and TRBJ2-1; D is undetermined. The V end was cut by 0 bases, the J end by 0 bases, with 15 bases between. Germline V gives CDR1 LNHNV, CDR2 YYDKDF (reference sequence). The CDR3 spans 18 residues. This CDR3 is CATSREGPQSFSYNEQFF. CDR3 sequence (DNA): TGTGCCACCAGCAGAGAAGGTCCCCAGAGCTTCTCCTACAATGAGCAGTTCTTC. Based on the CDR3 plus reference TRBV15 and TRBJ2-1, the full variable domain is DAMVIQNPRYQVTQFGKPVTLSCSQTLNHNVMYWYQQKSSQAPKLLFHYYDKDFNNEADTPDNFQSRRPNTSFCFLDIRSPGLGDTAMYLCATSREGPQSFSYNEQFFGPGTRLTVL.

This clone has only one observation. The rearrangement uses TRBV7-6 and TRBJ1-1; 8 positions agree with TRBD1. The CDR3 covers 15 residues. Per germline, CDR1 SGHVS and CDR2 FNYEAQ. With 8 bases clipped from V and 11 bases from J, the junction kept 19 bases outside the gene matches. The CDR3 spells CASSPQAGTGGSAFF. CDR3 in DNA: TGTGCCAGCTCCCCACAAGCCGGGACAGGAGGTTCGGCTTTCTTT.

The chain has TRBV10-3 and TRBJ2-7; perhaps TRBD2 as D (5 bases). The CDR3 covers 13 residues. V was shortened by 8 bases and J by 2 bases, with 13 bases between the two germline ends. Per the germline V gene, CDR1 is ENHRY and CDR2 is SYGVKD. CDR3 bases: TGTGCCATCCGGCGGACGGAGGCCTACGAGCAGTACTTC. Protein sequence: CAIRRTEAYEQYF.

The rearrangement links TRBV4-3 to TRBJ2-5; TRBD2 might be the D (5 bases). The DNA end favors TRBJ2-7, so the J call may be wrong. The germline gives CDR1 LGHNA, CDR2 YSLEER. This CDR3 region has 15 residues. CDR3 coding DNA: TGCGCCAGCAGTCGAGCGTTGAGGGATTTGGGCGAGCAGTACTTC. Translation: CASSRALRDLGEQYF.

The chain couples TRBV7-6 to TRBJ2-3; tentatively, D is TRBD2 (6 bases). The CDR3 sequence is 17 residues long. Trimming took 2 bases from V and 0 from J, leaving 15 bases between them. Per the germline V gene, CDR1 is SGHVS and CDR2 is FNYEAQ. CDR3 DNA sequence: TGTGCCAGCAGCTTACTTGGGACTCCCTCTAGCACAGATACGCAGTATTTT. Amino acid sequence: CASSLLGTPSSTDTQYF. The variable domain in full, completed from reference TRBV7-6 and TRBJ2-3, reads GAGVSQSPRYKVTKRGQDVALRCDPISGHVSLYWYRQALGQGPEFLTYFNYEAQQDKSGLPNDRFSAERPEGSISTLTIQRTEQRDSAMYRCASSLLGTPSSTDTQYFGPGTRLTVL.

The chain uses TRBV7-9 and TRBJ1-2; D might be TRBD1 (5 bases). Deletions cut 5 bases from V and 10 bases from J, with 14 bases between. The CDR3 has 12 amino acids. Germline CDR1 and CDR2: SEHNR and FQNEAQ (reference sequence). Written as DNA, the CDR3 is TGTGCCAGCAGCCAAGGGGCGGATGACTACACCTTC. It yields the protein CASSQGADDYTF.

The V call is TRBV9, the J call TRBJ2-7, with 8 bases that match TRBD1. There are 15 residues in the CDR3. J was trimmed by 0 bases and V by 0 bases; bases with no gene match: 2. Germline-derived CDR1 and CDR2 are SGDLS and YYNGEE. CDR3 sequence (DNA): TGTGCCAGCAGCGTAGAAACAGGGGGCTCCTACGAGCAGTACTTC. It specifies CASSVETGGSYEQYF.

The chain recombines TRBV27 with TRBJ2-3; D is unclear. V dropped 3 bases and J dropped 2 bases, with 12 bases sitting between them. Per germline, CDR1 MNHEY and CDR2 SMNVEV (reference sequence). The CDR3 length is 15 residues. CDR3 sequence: CASSFEYGFTDTQYF. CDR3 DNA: TGTGCCAGCAGTTTTGAATACGGATTCACAGATACGCAGTATTTT.

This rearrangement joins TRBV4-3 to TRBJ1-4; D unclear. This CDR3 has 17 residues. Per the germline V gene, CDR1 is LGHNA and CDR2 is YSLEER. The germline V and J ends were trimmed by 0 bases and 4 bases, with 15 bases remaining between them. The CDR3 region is CASSQDGGSRRNEKLFF. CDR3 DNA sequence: TGCGCCAGCAGCCAAGATGGCGGCTCCAGGCGTAATGAAAAACTGTTTTTT.